The 32 T cell receptor beta chains listed next were all sequenced from one sample in a study of blood T cell repertoires in COVID-19. Produced via immunoSEQ multiplex PCR; TCRdb's table is partial and in-frame only. The table lists approximately 68,000 clones, more than 75% of them singletons. The sequenced sample was peripheral blood. The receptors were gathered from a man between 65 and 80 years old with active or convalescent COVID-19.

The gene calls are TRBV5-6 and TRBJ2-1; D is possibly TRBD2 (5 bases). V dropped 2 bases and J dropped 5 bases, with 8 bases sitting between them. The CDR3 is 13 residues long. CDR1 and CDR2 (germline): SGHDT, YYEEEE. CDR3 bases: TGTGCCAGCAGCTTCGGGGTCCACAATGAGCAGTTCTTC. This codes for CASSFGVHNEQFF. Full variable domain (rest looked up from reference TRBV5-6 and TRBJ2-1): DAGVTQSPTHLIKTRGQQVTLRCSPKSGHDTVSWYQQALGQGPQFIFQYYEEEERQRGNFPDRFSGHQFPNYSSELNVNALLLGDSALYLCASSFGVHNEQFFGPGTRLTVL.

V usage is TRBV28 and J usage is TRBJ1-6; D is uncertain. V lost 6 bases and J 7 bases, leaving 10 bases between the germline ends. This CDR3 comprises 13 residues. In germline, CDR1 is MDHEN, CDR2 SYDVKM. As DNA, the CDR3 is TGTGCCAGCAGCTTCGACGGGAATTCACCCCTCCACTTT. It encodes CASSFDGNSPLHF.

Only one count was recorded for this clone. The rearrangement links TRBV19 to TRBJ2-1; 9 nucleotides match TRBD2. The V gene end was trimmed by 5 bases and the J gene end by 4 bases; junction bases not matched to a gene: 6. CDR3 length equals 15 residues. CDR1 is LNHDA, CDR2 SQIVND, per germline (reference sequence). CDR3 sequence reads: CASSFGTSGYNEQFF. The CDR3 DNA follows: TGTGCCAGTAGTTTTGGTACTAGCGGGTACAATGAGCAGTTCTTC.

The gene calls are TRBV7-9 and TRBJ1-1, with 12 bases aligning to TRBD1. The CDR3 length is 15 residues. V lost 7 bases and J lost 2; bases outside the gene matches: 5. CDR1 is SEHNR and CDR2 is FQNEAQ in the germline V gene (reference sequence). CDR3 residues: CASTGTGGVNTEAFF. In DNA, the CDR3 is TGTGCCAGCACCGGGACAGGGGGCGTTAACACTGAAGCTTTCTTT.

As DNA, the CDR3 is TGCGCCAGCAGCCTCGGGACAGCCTCTTTGTACCAAGAGACCCAGTACTTC. Its protein product is CASSLGTASLYQETQYF. The chain employs TRBV4-1 and TRBJ2-5; TRBD1 matches at 7 bases. Germline loops: CDR1 MGHRA, CDR2 YSYEKL. Trimming cost V 4 bases and J 0 bases; bases outside gene matches: 11. There are 17 residues in the CDR3.

The chain links TRBV5-1 to TRBJ1-6; 9 nucleotides line up with TRBD1. Germline V gene sequence: CDR1 SGHRS, CDR2 YFSETQ. V was clipped by 6 bases and J by 7 bases; unmatched bases: 2. CDR3 length: 13 residues. CDR3 residues: CASTGQGNSPLHF. CDR3 DNA: TGCGCCAGCACTGGACAGGGGAATTCACCCCTCCACTTT. Drawing the rest from reference TRBV5-1 and TRBJ1-6, the complete variable domain is KAGVTQTPRYLIKTRGQQVTLSCSPISGHRSVSWYQQTPGQGLQFLFEYFSETQRNKGNFPGRFSGRQFSNSRSEMNVSTLELGDSALYLCASTGQGNSPLHFGNGTRLTVT.

On this clone: The junction does not match germline at one end; this may be a read error. This chain joins TRBV2 and TRBJ2-7, with 7 bases aligning to TRBD2. Germline V gene sequence: CDR1 SNHLY, CDR2 FYNNEI. The CDR3 covers 11 residues. The CDR3 DNA is TGCTCGGTGGGCGGGAGCTACGAGCAGTACTTC. This codes for CSVGGSYEQYF.

V and J are TRBV9 and TRBJ2-3; possible D gene TRBD2, 6 bases. Trimming shortened V by 1 base and J by 4 bases, and 13 bases separated the two germline ends. This CDR3 spans 15 amino acids. Germline values: CDR1 SGDLS, CDR2 YYNGEE. The CDR3: CASSVTPRESDTQYF. The CDR3, as DNA: TGTGCCAGCAGCGTAACCCCCCGGGAGTCAGATACGCAGTATTTT.

The V call is TRBV5-1, the J call TRBJ2-7; 7 bases are shared with TRBD2. There are 15 residues in the CDR3. The V gene's germline CDR1 is SGHRS and CDR2 YFSETQ. The V segment lost 0 bases and the J segment 2 bases; nucleotides outside the gene matches: 5. The CDR3 sequence: CASSLVLAATYEQYF. The CDR3 DNA sequence: TGCGCCAGCAGCTTGGTGCTAGCGGCAACCTACGAGCAGTACTTC.

This rearrangement joins TRBV27 to TRBJ1-5; possible D gene TRBD1, 5 bases. There are 13 residues in the CDR3. V lost 5 bases to trimming and J lost 4 bases, with 9 bases between them. Germline-derived CDR1 and CDR2 are MNHEY and SMNVEV (reference sequence). CDR3 loop: CASSMGPNQPQHF. In nucleotides, the CDR3 is TGTGCCAGCAGTATGGGGCCAAATCAGCCCCAGCATTTT.

The chain recombines TRBV7-6 with TRBJ2-1; 10 bases align to TRBD1. V was clipped by 5 bases and J by 12 bases; unmatched bases: 13. Looked up from germline, CDR1 is SGHVS and CDR2 is FNYEAQ. The length of the CDR3 is 15 residues. The CDR3 DNA sequence: TGTGCCAGCAGCCACGCCGGGACAGGGGCAATTGGGCAGTTCTTC. It is translated as CASSHAGTGAIGQFF. The full variable domain, with the rest looked up from reference TRBV7-6 and TRBJ2-1, is GAGVSQSPRYKVTKRGQDVALRCDPISGHVSLYWYRQALGQGPEFLTYFNYEAQQDKSGLPNDRFSAERPEGSISTLTIQRTEQRDSAMYRCASSHAGTGAIGQFFGPGTRLTVL.

The chain links TRBV5-1 to TRBJ2-4; 10 nucleotides line up with TRBD1. The CDR3 is 17 residues long. Germline loops: CDR1 SGHRS, CDR2 YFSETQ. Unmatched junction bases numbered 9, after V lost 4 bases and J lost 2 bases. CDR3 sequence: CASSDGGTGVTKNIQYF. The CDR3 DNA is TGCGCCAGCAGCGACGGCGGGACAGGGGTAACCAAAAACATTCAGTACTTC.

The V call is TRBV19, the J call TRBJ1-6; TRBD1 aligns across 10 bases. This CDR3 is built from 12 residues. CDR1 LNHDA and CDR2 SQIVND come from the germline V gene (reference sequence). DNA of the CDR3: TGTGCTTCGGGACAGGGGAATTCACCCCTCCACTTT. It codes for CASGQGNSPLHF.

The chain links TRBV2 to TRBJ1-3; 8 bases map to TRBD1. Trimming cost V 5 bases and J 2 bases; bases outside gene matches: 5. Per germline, CDR1 SNHLY and CDR2 FYNNEI. This CDR3 contains 15 residues. In DNA form, the CDR3 reads TGTGCCAGCAGTCGCGACAGGGGTGCTGGAAACACCATATATTTT. This sequence encodes CASSRDRGAGNTIYF.

The chain couples TRBV7-9 to TRBJ1-4; 12 nucleotides agree with TRBD1. The CDR3 is 16 amino acids. Per germline, CDR1 SEHNR and CDR2 FQNEAQ (reference sequence). J was trimmed by 7 bases and V by 5 bases; bases with no gene match: 8. The CDR3 nucleotides are TGTGCCAGCAGCCCCGGGACAGGGGGCCGTAGTGAAAAACTGTTTTTT. Translated: CASSPGTGGRSEKLFF.

This chain links TRBV18 with TRBJ2-1, with 13 positions matching TRBD2. This CDR3 is built from 16 residues. Trimming removed 3 bases from V and 9 bases from J; junction bases left unmatched: 8. Germline CDR1 reads KGHSH; CDR2 reads LQKENI. The CDR3 DNA reads as TGTGCCAGCTCACCTATCCCGGGACTAGCGGGAATTGAGCAGTTCTTC. Its translation: CASSPIPGLAGIEQFF.

This clone was observed a single time. This chain joins TRBV14 and TRBJ1-1, with D unresolved. The CDR3 is made up of 16 amino acids. Per the germline V gene, CDR1 is SGHDN and CDR2 is FVKESK. V dropped 4 bases and J dropped 1 base, with 16 bases sitting between them. The CDR3 bases are TGTGCCAGCAGCCCCTACCACTCCAGAGGGAACACTGAAGCTTTCTTT. It yields the protein CASSPYHSRGNTEAFF.

This chain connects TRBV28 to TRBJ1-2; D possibly corresponds to TRBD1 (5 bases). Deletions cut 7 bases from V and 8 bases from J, with 20 bases between. Germline CDR1 MDHEN, CDR2 SYDVKM. This CDR3 region has 14 residues. The CDR3: CASTTDSAVLGYTF. CDR3 DNA: TGTGCCAGCACCACAGACAGCGCGGTCTTGGGCTACACCTTC.

V usage is TRBV5-1 and J usage is TRBJ2-2; maybe TRBD2 (6 bases). This CDR3 has 17 amino acids. V shed 0 bases and J shed 5 bases, with 17 bases lying between them. Germline V lookup: CDR1 SGHRS, CDR2 YFSETQ. Written as DNA, the CDR3 is TGCGCCAGCAGCTTGGGACTAGTTGCAGGAATAACCGGGGAGCTGTTTTTT. This codes for CASSLGLVAGITGELFF.

The CDR3 bases are TGCGCCAGCAGCCCCGGACTACCCCCAGATACGCAGTATTTT. Translation gives CASSPGLPPDTQYF. The chain links TRBV4-3 to TRBJ2-3, with a tentative D call TRBD2 (6 bases). The CDR3 is made up of 14 amino acids. Trimming stripped 4 bases from V and 4 bases from J, with 12 bases between. CDR1 and CDR2 (germline): LGHNA, YSLEER.

This chain uses TRBV15 with TRBJ1-6; no definite D call. Germline V gene data show CDR1 as LNHNV and CDR2 as YYDKDF (reference sequence). The CDR3 length is 14 residues. Trimming pared 3 bases from V and 10 bases from J, leaving 13 bases between. The CDR3: CATSRTGDGSPLHF. CDR3 in DNA: TGTGCCACCAGCAGGACGGGAGATGGATCACCCCTCCACTTT.

The rearrangement uses TRBV28 and TRBJ2-3; 8 bases fit TRBD2. The CDR3 is made up of 17 amino acids. The V segment lost 2 bases and the J segment 0 bases; nucleotides outside the gene matches: 7. CDR1 and CDR2 (germline): MDHEN, SYDVKM. Here the CDR3 DNA reads TGTGCCAGCAGTTTAAATCCCGGGAGGGCTAGCACAGATACGCAGTATTTT. Translation gives CASSLNPGRASTDTQYF.

This chain joins TRBV18 and TRBJ2-1; TRBD1 matches at 11 bases. CDR1 and CDR2 from the germline V gene are KGHSH and LQKENI. This CDR3 has 17 amino acids. J lost 2 bases, V lost 0 bases, and 3 bases had no gene match. This CDR3 reads CASSPPLGQGAYNEQFF. The CDR3 nucleotides are TGTGCCAGCTCACCACCTCTGGGACAGGGGGCCTACAATGAGCAGTTCTTC.

CDR3 nucleotides: TGCAGCGTTGGGGGTGAGGCTAGCGGCTACGAGCAGTACTTC. This translates into CSVGGEASGYEQYF. The chain is built from TRBV29-1 and TRBJ2-7, with 7 bases aligning to TRBD2. This CDR3 spans 14 amino acids. Germline-derived CDR1 and CDR2 are SQVTM and ANQGSEA. With 4 bases clipped from V and 3 bases from J, the junction kept 9 bases outside the gene matches.

The rearrangement links TRBV5-1 to TRBJ2-4, with 7 nucleotides matching TRBD1. The CDR3 sequence is 16 residues long. Germline loops: CDR1 SGHRS, CDR2 YFSETQ. V lost 2 bases and J lost 1; bases outside the gene matches: 6. CDR3 amino acids: CASSFDRVGAKNIQYF. DNA for the CDR3: TGCGCCAGCAGCTTTGACAGGGTTGGGGCCAAAAACATTCAGTACTTC.

The chain has TRBV5-8 and TRBJ2-5, with 12 bases that match TRBD1. The CDR3 loop spans 15 amino acids. CDR1 is SGHTS, CDR2 YDEGEE, per germline. V lost 4 bases and J lost 0; bases outside the gene matches: 1. In nucleotides, the CDR3 is TGTGCCAGCAGCGGGACAGGGGGCTACCAAGAGACCCAGTACTTC. Its translation is CASSGTGGYQETQYF.

The table lists this clone with a count of one. J is TRBJ2-6 and V is TRBV3-1 (or the pseudogene TRBV3-2); no reliable D call. The V end lost 1 base, the J end lost 1 base, and 2 bases lay between the germline ends. The length of the CDR3 is 14 residues. Per germline, CDR1 LGHDT and CDR2 YNNKEL (reference sequence). DNA of the CDR3: TGTGCCAGCAGCCAAGCTTCTGGGGCCAACGTCCTGACTTTC. Its protein is CASSQASGANVLTF.

The chain carries TRBV5-1 and TRBJ2-5; D remains unclear. Trimming cost V 0 bases and J 1 base, with 10 bases left between them. CDR1 and CDR2 (germline): SGHRS, YFSETQ. This CDR3 comprises 15 residues. CDR3 nucleotide sequence: TGCGCCAGCAGCTTGGGCGGAATGCTCCAAGAGACCCAGTACTTC. Protein sequence: CASSLGGMLQETQYF.

This clone was seen a single time. The rearrangement joins TRBV7-3 to TRBJ2-5; the match to TRBD2 covers 14 bases. Trimming removed 5 bases from V and 3 bases from J; junction bases left unmatched: 5. Germline lookup yields CDR1 SGHTA and CDR2 FQGTGA. The CDR3 length is 16 residues. For the CDR3, the DNA is TGTGCCAGCAGCGCGGCGGGACTAGCGGGGGAAGAGACCCAGTACTTC. Translated: CASSAAGLAGEETQYF.

The rearrangement uses TRBV19 and TRBJ2-7, with TRBD1 as a possible D gene (5 bases). V was clipped by 5 bases and J by 4 bases, with 18 bases between them. Germline V CDR1 and CDR2: LNHDA, SQIVND (reference sequence). This CDR3 contains 15 residues. For the CDR3, the DNA is TGTGCCAGTAGTTCCTCATCAGGGCGGTTATACGAGCAGTACTTC. This codes for CASSSSSGRLYEQYF.

CDR3 sequence (DNA): TGTGCCAGCAAAACAGCGGAGGGCACAGATACGCAGTATTTT. Translation gives CASKTAEGTDTQYF. The rearrangement links TRBV28 to TRBJ2-3; TRBD2 is a possible D gene (5 bases). CDR3 length: 14 residues. The ends were cut back, 7 bases at V and 1 base at J, with 12 bases in the middle. Per the germline V gene, CDR1 is MDHEN and CDR2 is SYDVKM.

The chain is built from TRBV10-3 and TRBJ2-5; TRBD2 is a possible D gene (5 bases). Trimming took 3 bases from V and 5 from J, leaving 10 bases between them. The CDR3 runs 13 residues. CDR1 ENHRY and CDR2 SYGVKD come from the germline V gene. The CDR3 DNA reads TGTGCCATCAGTGACGGAGGAACGGAGACCCAGTACTTC. Protein product: CAISDGGTETQYF.